This T cell receptor (beta chain) was observed in a study of glioma-infiltrating T cells (dated by TCRdb to the mid-2010s). Looking at the study overall: The study sequenced TCR alpha- and beta-chain repertoires from glioma tissue, from non-neoplastic brain tissue and from matched peripheral blood mononuclear cells. To measure how far tissue and blood T-cell populations diverged, each tissue-infiltrating repertoire was compared against the peripheral blood repertoire of the same patient. The paired cohort was made up of three low-grade glioma patients, 7 to 9 primary glioblastoma patients and three non-glioma patients who contributed non-neoplastic brain tissue. Broad study findings and their caveats: Small numbers underpinned the group comparisons: roughly 8 glioblastoma patients, three low-grade glioma patients and three non-neoplastic patients. VJ-independent divergence between tissue and blood was below expectation in non-neoplastic patients but above expectation in all gliomas, especially low-grade gliomas. Very few CDR3 sequences were found to be shared between tissue and blood, and this scarcity was attributed to high CDR3 diversity and limited sampling.

The iRepertoire nested amplicon-rescue multiplex PCR (arm-PCR) platform was used to amplify TCR alpha and beta CDR3 regions from RNA. The input for one-step reverse transcription and amplification was roughly 90-450 ng of either tissue mRNA or PBMC total RNA. Following bead purification, Illumina adapters were added by a secondary multiplex PCR, and libraries between 200 and 400 bp were gel-purified. Internal 6-nucleotide barcodes were carried by the libraries and were used for demultiplexing. Libraries were sequenced on an Illumina MiSeq with 2x220 or 2x250 nucleotide paired-end reads. In the authors' own workflow: Paired reads were merged with FLASH 1.2.11 and aligned to the GRCh37 human genome with BWA-MEM before extracting TRA and TRB reads. An IMGT-derived reference of cassette sequences and CDR3 motifs, with pseudogenes included, was used for V and J assignment. Three-frame translation of reads was performed, and productive CDR3s were defined as those with a C...FGXG motif and no stop codons. Unique combinations of V-J cassette pair and CDR3 amino acid sequence were defined as clonotypes. Reads were filtered by Hamming distance, thresholded by each sample's sequence error rate in mapped regions. TCRdb trimmed public reads at Q25 via fastp, called clones via MiXCR and kept in-frame beta chains. Rows matching on CDR3 protein sequence are summarized as one entry with the most common DNA and genes. The V and J calls and clone size are TCRdb's, not the authors'. Within this sample are more than 100,000 distinct CDR3 sequences, with approximately 28% of them counted one time only. Roughly 45% of the sample goes to the ten largest clones.

From the germline V gene (reference sequence), CDR1 is LGHDT and CDR2 is YNNKEL. The CDR3 has 13 residues if both end residues are counted. In regard to this clonotype: It lacks a known antigen. The CDR3 carries no conserved terminal phenylalanine or tryptophan, so it likely arises from a read error. It is unclear where the CDR3 begins or ends on the DNA, so no DNA is shown, and the CDR3 is as TCRdb lists it.

This TCR came from a human donor with low-grade glioma or glioblastoma, undergoing nonglioma brain surgery, or in good health (not recorded which). Here the chain combines TRBV3-1 and TRBJ1-1; TRBD1 was called by the table and not checked on the DNA. Sequences were obtained from glioma tissue, nonneoplastic brain tissue, or PBMCs (not recorded which). The CDR3 region reads CASSSQGDPASTI.